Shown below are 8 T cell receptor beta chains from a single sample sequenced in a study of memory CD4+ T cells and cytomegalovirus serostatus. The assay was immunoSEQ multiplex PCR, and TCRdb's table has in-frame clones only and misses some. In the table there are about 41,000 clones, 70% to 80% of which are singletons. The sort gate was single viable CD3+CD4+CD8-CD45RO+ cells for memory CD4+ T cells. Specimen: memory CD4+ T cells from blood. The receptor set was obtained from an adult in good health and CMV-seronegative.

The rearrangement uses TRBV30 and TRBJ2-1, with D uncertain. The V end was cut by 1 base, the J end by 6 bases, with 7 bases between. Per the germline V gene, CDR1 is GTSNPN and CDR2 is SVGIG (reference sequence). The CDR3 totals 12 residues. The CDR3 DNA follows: TGTGCCTGGAGTGAAGACCGCAATGAGCAGTTCTTC. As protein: CAWSEDRNEQFF.

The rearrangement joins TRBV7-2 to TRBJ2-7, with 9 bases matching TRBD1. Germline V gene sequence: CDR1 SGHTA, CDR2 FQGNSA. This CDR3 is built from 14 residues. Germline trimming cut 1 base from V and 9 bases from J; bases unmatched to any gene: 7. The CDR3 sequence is CASSLGTGDWGQYF. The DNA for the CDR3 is TGTGCCAGCAGCTTAGGGACAGGGGACTGGGGGCAGTACTTC. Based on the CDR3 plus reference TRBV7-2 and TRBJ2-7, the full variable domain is GAGVSQSPSNKVTEKGKDVELRCDPISGHTALYWYRQSLGQGLEFLIYFQGNSAPDKSGLPSDRFSAERTGGSVSTLTIQRTQQEDSAVYLCASSLGTGDWGQYFGPGTRLTVT.

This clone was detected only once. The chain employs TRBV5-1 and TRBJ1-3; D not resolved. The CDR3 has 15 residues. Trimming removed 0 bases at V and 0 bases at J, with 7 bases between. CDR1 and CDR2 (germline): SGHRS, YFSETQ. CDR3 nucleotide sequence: TGCGCCAGCAGCTTGGGGGGAAGCTCTGGAAACACCATATATTTT. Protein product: CASSLGGSSGNTIYF.

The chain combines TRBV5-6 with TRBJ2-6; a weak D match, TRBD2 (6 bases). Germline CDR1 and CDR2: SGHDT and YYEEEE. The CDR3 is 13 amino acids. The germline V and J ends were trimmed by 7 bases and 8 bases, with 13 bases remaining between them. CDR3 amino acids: CASHRDSPNVLTF. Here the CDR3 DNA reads TGTGCCAGCCACCGGGACTCACCCAACGTCCTGACTTTC.

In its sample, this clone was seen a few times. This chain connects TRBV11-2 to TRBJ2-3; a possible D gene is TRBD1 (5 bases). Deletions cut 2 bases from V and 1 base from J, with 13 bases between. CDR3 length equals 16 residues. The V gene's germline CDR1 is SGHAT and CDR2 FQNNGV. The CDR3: CASSLLGRVGTDTQYF. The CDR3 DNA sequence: TGTGCCAGCAGCTTATTGGGGCGTGTAGGCACAGATACGCAGTATTTT.

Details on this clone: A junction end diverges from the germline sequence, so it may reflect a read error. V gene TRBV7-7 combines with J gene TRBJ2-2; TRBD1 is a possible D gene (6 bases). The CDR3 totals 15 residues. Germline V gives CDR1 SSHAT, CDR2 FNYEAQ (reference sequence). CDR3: CASSLLGGFTGELFF. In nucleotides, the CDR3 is TGTGCTAGCAGCTTACTTGGGGGCTTCACCGGGGAGCTGTTTTTT. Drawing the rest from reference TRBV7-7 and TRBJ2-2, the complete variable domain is GAGVSQSPRYKVTKRGQDVTLRCDPISSHATLYWYQQALGQGPEFLTYFNYEAQPDKSGLPSDRFSAERPEGSISTLTIQRTEQRDSAMYRCASSLLGGFTGELFFGEGSRLTVL.

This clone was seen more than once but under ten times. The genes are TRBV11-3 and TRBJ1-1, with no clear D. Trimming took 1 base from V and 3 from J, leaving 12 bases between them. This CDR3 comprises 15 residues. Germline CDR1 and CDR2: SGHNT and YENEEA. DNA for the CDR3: TGTGCCAGCAGCTTAGTAACGGAGATTGACACTGAAGCTTTCTTT. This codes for CASSLVTEIDTEAFF.

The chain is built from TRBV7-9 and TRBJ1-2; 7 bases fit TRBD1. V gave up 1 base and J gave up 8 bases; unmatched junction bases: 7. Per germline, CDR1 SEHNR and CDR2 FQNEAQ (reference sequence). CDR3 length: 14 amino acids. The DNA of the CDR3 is TGTGCCAGCAGCTTAGGACAGGGCCTTGGAGGCTACACCTTC. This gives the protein CASSLGQGLGGYTF.